This paragraph reports one TCR beta chain. A 5'RACE reaction primed in the constant segment made cDNA libraries of TCR alpha and TCR beta, and these carried sample barcodes and UMIs. TCRdb recomputed calls from the 5' RACE reads with MiXCR, one row per CDR3 protein. The table has 400,000 to 500,000 distinct CDR3 sequences, approximately 24% seen once. This sample is drawn from a study of T-cell memory formation after mild COVID-19. Study-level information: Largely donor-specific TCR clusters were found.

This TCR was sampled from an adult woman who had mild COVID-19 (a few samples of this study predate the infection). Cell type and time point are not known. The sequenced material came from PBMCs or a T cell subset sorted from them (not recorded which).

Here the CDR3 DNA reads TGTGCCTGGAGTACGACCATACACACCGGGGAGCTGTTTTTT. It codes for CAWSTTIHTGELFF. The chain couples TRBV30 to TRBJ2-2; D gene uncertain. V shed 2 bases and J shed 3 bases, with 10 bases lying between them. The CDR3 covers 14 residues. The germline CDR1 and CDR2 sequences are GTSNPN and SVGIG (reference sequence). The whole variable domain, filled in from reference TRBV30 and TRBJ2-2, reads SQTIHQWPATLVQPVGSPLSLECTVEGTSNPNLYWYRQAAGRGLQLLFYSVGIGQISSEVPQNLSASRPQDRQFILSSKKLLLSDSGFYLCAWSTTIHTGELFFGEGSRLTVL.